The present T cell receptor beta chain was sequenced within a study of blood T cells in healthy people across ages. Then a second PCR, running roughly 6 to 12 cycles, was carried out with a sample-barcoded 5' primer and a J-beta primer mix. Using its own MiXCR run on the 5' RACE reads, TCRdb lists one record per CDR3 protein. The sample has about 670,000 distinct CDR3 sequences, around two fifths seen once. The table lists this clonotype with many counts. The CDR3 runs to 13 residues. The V gene's germline CDR1 is WSHSY and CDR2 SAAADI. The V and J ends lost 6 bases and 2 bases respectively, with 9 bases between them.

The clonotype comes from a man older than 75 in good health. The chain carries TRBV10-2 and TRBJ2-3; either TRBD1 or TRBD2 may fit D (5 bases each). The sequenced sample consisted of blood. The CDR3 nucleotides are TGCGCCAGCAGAGAGGGGCACACAGATACGCAGTATTTT. Protein product: CASREGHTDTQYF.